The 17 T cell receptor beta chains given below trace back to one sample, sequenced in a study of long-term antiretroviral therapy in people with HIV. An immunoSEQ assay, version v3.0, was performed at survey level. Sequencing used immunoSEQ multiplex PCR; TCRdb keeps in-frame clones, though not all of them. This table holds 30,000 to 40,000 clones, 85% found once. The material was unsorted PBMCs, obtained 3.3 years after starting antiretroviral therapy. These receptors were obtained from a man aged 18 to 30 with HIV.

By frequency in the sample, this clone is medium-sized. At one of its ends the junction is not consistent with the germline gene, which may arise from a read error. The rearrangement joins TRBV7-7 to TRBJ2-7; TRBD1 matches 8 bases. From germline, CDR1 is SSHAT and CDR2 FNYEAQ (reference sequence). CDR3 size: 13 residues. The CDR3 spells CASSTGQGYEQYF. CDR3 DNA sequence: TGTGCTAGCAGCACCGGACAGGGCTACGAGCAGTACTTC.

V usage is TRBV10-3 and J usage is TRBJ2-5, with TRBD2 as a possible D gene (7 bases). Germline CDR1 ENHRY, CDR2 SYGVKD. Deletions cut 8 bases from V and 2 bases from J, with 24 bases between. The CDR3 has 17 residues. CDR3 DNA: TGTGCCATCTCACCCGGGGGGACACAAAAGGGTCAAGAGACCCAGTACTTC. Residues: CAISPGGTQKGQETQYF.

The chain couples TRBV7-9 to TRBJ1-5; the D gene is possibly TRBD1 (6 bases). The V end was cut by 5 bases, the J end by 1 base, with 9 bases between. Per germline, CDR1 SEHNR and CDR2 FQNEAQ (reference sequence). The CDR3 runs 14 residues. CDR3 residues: CASSQGGSNQPQHF. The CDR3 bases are TGTGCCAGCAGCCAAGGGGGAAGCAATCAGCCCCAGCATTTT.

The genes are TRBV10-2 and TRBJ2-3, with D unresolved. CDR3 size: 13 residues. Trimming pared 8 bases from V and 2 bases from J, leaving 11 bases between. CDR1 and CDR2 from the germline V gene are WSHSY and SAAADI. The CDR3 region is CASLTFDTDTQYF. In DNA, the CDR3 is TGCGCCAGCCTTACCTTTGACACAGATACGCAGTATTTT.

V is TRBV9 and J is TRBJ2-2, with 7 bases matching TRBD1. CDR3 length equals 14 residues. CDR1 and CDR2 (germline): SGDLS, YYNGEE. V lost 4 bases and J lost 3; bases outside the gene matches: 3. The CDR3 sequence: CASSTGTDTGELFF. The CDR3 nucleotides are TGTGCCAGCAGCACCGGGACAGACACCGGGGAGCTGTTTTTT.

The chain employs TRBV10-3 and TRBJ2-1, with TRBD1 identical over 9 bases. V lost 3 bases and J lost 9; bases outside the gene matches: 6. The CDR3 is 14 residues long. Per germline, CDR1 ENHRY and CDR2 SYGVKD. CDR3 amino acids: CAISDGDRVSEQFF. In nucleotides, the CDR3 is TGTGCCATCAGTGATGGGGACAGGGTTAGTGAGCAGTTCTTC.

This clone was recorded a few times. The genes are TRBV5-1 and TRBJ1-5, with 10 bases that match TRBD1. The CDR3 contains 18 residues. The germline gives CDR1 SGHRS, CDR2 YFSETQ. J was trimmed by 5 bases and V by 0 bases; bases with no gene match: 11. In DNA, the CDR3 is TGCGCCAGCAGCTTGGGAGGAACTGGGACAGGGGCGCATCAGCCCCAGCATTTT. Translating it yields CASSLGGTGTGAHQPQHF.

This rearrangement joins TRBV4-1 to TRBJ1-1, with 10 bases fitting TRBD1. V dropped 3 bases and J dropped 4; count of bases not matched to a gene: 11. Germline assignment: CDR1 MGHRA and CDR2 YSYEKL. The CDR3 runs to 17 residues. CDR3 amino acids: CASSQTWDRGLVTEAFF. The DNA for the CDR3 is TGCGCCAGCAGCCAGACCTGGGACAGGGGTCTTGTCACTGAAGCTTTCTTT.

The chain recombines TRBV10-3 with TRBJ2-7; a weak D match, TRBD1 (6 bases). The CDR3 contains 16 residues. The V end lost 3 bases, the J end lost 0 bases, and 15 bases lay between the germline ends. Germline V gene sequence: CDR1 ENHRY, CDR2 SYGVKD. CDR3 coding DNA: TGTGCCATCAGTGACCGTGACAGGCCAAGCTCCTACGAGCAGTACTTC. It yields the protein CAISDRDRPSSYEQYF.

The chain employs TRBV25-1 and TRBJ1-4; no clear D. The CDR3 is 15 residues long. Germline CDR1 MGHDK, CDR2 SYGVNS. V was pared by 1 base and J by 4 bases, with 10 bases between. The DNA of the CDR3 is TGTGCCAGCAGTGAATCAACAGTACTTAATGAAAAACTGTTTTTT. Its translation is CASSESTVLNEKLFF.

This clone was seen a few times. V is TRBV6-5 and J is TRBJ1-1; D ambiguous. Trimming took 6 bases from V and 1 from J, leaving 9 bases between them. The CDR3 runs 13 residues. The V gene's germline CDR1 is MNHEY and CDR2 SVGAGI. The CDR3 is CASSPSPNTEAFF. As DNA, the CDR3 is TGTGCCAGCAGCCCCAGTCCGAACACTGAAGCTTTCTTT.

The chain's CDR3 is CASSPSGGMEGETQYF. The CDR3 DNA is TGTGCCAGCAGCCCTAGCGGGGGCATGGAGGGGGAGACCCAGTACTTC. The V gene is TRBV4-2, the J gene TRBJ2-5; 10 nucleotides agree with TRBD2. The germline V gene has CDR1 LGHNA and CDR2 YNFKEQ. The CDR3 is 16 residues long. V shed 4 bases, J shed 5 bases, and the junction held 10 bases outside the gene matches.

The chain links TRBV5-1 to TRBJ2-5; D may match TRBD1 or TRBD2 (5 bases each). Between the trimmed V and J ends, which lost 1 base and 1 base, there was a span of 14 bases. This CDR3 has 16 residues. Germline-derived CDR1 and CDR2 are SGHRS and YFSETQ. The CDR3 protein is CASSLTRGRGQETQYF. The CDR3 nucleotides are TGCGCCAGCAGCTTGACTCGGGGTAGGGGCCAAGAGACCCAGTACTTC.

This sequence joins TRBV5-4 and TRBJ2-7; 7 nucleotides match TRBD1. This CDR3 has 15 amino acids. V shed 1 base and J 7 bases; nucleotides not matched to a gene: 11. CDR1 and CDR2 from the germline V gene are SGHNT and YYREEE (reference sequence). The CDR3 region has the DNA TGTGCCAGCAGCTTGAAACAGGGGTATCTAGGAGAGCAGTACTTC. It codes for CASSLKQGYLGEQYF.

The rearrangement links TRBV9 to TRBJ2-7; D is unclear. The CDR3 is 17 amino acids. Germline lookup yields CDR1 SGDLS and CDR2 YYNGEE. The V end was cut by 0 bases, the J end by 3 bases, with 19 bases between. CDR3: CASSVEADSASGYEQYF. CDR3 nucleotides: TGTGCCAGCAGCGTAGAGGCGGATTCCGCCTCAGGCTACGAGCAGTACTTC.

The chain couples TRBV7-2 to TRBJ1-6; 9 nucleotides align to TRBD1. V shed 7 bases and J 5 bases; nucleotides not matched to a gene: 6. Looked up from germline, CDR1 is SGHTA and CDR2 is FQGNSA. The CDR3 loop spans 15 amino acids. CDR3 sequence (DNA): TGTGCCAGCAACCAACAGGGGGCGAATAATTCACCCCTCCACTTT. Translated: CASNQQGANNSPLHF.

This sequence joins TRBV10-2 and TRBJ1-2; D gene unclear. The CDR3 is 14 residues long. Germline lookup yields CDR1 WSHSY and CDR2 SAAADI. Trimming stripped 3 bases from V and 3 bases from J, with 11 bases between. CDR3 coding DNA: TGCGCCAGCAGTGATTTTAAACGGGACTATGGCTACACCTTC. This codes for CASSDFKRDYGYTF.